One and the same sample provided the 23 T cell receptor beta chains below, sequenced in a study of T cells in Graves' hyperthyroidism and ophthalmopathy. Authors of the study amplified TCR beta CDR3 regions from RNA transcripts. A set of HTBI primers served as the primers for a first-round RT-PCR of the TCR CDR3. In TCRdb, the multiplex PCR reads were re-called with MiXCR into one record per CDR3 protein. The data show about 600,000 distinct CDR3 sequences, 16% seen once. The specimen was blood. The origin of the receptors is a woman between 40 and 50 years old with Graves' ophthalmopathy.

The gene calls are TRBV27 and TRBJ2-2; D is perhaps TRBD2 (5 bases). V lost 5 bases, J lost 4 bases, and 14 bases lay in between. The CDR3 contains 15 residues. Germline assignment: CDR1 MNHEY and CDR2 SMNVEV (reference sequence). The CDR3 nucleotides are TGTGCCAGCAGTGACCCCCGGGGATCCACCGGGGAGCTGTTTTTT. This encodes CASSDPRGSTGELFF.

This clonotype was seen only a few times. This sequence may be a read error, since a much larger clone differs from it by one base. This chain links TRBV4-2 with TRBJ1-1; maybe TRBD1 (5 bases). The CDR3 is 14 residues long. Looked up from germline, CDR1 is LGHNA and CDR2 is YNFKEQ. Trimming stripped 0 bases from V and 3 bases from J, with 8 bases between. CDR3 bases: TGTGCCAGCAGCCAAGACAGGGCGCACACTGAAGCTTTCTTT. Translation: CASSQDRAHTEAFF.

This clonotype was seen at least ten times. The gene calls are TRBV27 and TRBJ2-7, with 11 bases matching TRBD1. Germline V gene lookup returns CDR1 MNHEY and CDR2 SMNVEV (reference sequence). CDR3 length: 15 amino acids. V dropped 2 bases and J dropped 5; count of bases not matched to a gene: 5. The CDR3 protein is CASSLRTGGGDEQYF. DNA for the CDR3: TGTGCCAGCAGTTTAAGGACAGGGGGCGGCGACGAGCAGTACTTC.

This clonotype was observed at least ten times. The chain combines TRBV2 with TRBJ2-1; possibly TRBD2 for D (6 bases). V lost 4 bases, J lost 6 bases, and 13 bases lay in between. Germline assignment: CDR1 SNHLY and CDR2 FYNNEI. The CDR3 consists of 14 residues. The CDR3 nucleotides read TGTGCCAGCAGTGCTGCGGTGACTAGCAATGAGCAGTTCTTC. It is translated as CASSAAVTSNEQFF.

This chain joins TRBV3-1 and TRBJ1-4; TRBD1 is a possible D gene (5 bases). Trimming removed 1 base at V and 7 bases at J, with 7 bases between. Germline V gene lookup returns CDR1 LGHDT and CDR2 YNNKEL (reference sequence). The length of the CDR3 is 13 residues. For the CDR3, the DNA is TGTGCCAGCAGCCAAGTCGGGGCTGAAAAACTGTTTTTT. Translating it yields CASSQVGAEKLFF.

The CDR3 region is CASSLGVKETQYF. In nucleotides, the CDR3 is TGTGCCAGCAGCTTAGGAGTAAAAGAGACCCAGTACTTC. The chain links TRBV11-3 to TRBJ2-5, with D unresolved. CDR1 SGHNT and CDR2 YENEEA come from the germline V gene. CDR3 length: 13 amino acids. The ends were cut back, 1 base at V and 3 bases at J, with 6 bases in the middle.

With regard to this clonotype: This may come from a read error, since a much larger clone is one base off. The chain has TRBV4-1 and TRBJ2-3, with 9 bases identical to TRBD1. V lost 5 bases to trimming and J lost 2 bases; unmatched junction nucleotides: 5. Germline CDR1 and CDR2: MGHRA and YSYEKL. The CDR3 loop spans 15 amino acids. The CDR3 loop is CASSSGTGYTDTQYF. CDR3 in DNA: TGCGCCAGCAGCTCCGGGACAGGGTACACAGATACGCAGTATTTT.

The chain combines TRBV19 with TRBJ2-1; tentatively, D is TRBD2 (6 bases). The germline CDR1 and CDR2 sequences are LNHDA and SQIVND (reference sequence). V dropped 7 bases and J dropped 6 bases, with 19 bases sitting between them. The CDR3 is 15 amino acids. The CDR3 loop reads CASTEGGLKGNEQFF. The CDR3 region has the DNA TGTGCCAGTACAGAAGGAGGACTAAAGGGCAATGAGCAGTTCTTC.

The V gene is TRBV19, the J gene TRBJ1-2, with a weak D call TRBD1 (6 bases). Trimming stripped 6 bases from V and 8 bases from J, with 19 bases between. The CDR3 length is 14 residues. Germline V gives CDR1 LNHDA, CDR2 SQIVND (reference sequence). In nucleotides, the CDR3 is TGTGCCAGTAGAAGGGCCAGGGGAGCGCTCGGCTACACCTTC. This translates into CASRRARGALGYTF.

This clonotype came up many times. CDR3 protein: CASSVRASGGPTETQYF. In DNA, the CDR3 is TGTGCCAGCAGCGTACGAGCTAGCGGGGGGCCGACGGAGACCCAGTACTTC. The chain joins TRBV9 to TRBJ2-5; 11 bases line up with TRBD2. The CDR3 is 17 residues long. The V gene end was trimmed by 1 base and the J gene end by 5 bases; junction bases not matched to a gene: 10. Per germline, CDR1 SGDLS and CDR2 YYNGEE.

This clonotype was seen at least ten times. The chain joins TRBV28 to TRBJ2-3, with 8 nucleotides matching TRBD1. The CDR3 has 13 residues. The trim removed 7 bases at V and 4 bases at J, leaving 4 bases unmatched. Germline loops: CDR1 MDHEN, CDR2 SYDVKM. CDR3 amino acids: CASTTGESDTQYF. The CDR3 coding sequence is TGTGCCAGCACGACAGGGGAATCAGATACGCAGTATTTT.

CDR3 nucleotides: TGCAGTGCTGAGACCGGGACGAAGGACTACGAGCAGTTCTTC. This gives the protein CSAETGTKDYEQFF. The chain is built from TRBV20-1 and TRBJ2-7, with a weak D call TRBD2 (6 bases). The DNA end favors TRBJ2-1, so the J call may be wrong. Germline loops: CDR1 DFQATT, CDR2 SNEGSKA (reference sequence). The CDR3 covers 14 residues.

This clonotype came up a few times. CDR3 residues: CSVEVDIRTGITIATDTQYF. CDR3 in DNA: TGCAGCGTTGAAGTGGATATCAGGACAGGGATTACTATCGCCACAGATACGCAGTATTTT. The V gene is TRBV29-1, the J gene TRBJ2-3; 8 bases fit TRBD1. The ends lost 1 base at V and 2 bases at J; junction bases unmatched: 20. CDR1 is SQVTM, CDR2 ANQGSEA, per germline. This CDR3 has 20 residues.

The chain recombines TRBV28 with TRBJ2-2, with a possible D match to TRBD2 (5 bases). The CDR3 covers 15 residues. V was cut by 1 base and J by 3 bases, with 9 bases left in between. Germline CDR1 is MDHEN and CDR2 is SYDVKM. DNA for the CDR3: TGTGCCAGCAGTTTATCTTCGGGATACACCGGGGAGCTGTTTTTT. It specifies CASSLSSGYTGELFF. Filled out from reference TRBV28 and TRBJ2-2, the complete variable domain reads DVKVTQSSRYLVKRTGEKVFLECVQDMDHENMFWYRQDPGLGLRLIYFSYDVKMKEKGDIPEGYSVSREKKERFSLILESASTNQTSMYLCASSLSSGYTGELFFGEGSRLTVL.

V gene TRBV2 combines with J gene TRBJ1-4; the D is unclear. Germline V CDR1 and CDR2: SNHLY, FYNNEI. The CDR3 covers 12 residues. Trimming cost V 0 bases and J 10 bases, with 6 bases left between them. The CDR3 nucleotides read TGTGCCAGCAGTGAAGCGCTTCGAAAACTGTTTTTT. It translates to CASSEALRKLFF.

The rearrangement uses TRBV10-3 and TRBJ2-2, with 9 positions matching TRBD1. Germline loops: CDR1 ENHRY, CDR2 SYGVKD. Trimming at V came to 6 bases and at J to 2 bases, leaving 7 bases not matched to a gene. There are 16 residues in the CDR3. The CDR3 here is CAIRTGQGTNTGELFF. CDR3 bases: TGTGCCATCAGGACGGGACAGGGCACAAACACCGGGGAGCTGTTTTTT.

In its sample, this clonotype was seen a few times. Written as DNA, the CDR3 is TGCAGTGCTAGAGACCAGAGCTCTGGAAACACCATATATTTT. It yields the protein CSARDQSSGNTIYF. The chain uses TRBV20-1 and TRBJ1-3; D remains ambiguous. The V and J ends lost 0 bases and 0 bases respectively, with 6 bases between them. This CDR3 has 14 amino acids. Looked up from germline, CDR1 is DFQATT and CDR2 is SNEGSKA (reference sequence).

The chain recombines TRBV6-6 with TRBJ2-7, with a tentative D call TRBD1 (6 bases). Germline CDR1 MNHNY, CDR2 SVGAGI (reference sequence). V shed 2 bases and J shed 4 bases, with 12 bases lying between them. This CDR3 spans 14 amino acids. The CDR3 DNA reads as TGTGCCAGCAGTTACCAATCAGGGGCGTACGAGCAGTACTTC. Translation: CASSYQSGAYEQYF.

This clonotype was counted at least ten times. The CDR3 DNA is TGTGCCAGTGCAATGCTAGCGGGATTAAATGAGCAGTTCTTC. Residues: CASAMLAGLNEQFF. The rearrangement links TRBV2 to TRBJ2-1; 9 bases are a match to TRBD2. Germline trimming cut 9 bases from V and 7 bases from J; bases unmatched to any gene: 10. The CDR3 has 14 residues. Germline lookup yields CDR1 SNHLY and CDR2 FYNNEI.

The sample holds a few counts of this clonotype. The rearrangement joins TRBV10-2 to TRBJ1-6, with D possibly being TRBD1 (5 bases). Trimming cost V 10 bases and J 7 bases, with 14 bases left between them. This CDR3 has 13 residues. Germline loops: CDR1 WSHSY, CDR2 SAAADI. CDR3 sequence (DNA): TGCGCCACCACCGGGACGTCAAATTCACCCCTCCACTTT. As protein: CATTGTSNSPLHF.

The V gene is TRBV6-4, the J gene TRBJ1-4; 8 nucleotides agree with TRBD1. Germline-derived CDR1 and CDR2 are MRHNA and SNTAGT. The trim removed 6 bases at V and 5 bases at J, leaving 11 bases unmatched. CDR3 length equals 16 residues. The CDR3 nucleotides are TGTGCCAGCAGAACGCCGGGGACAGGCCAAAATGAAAAACTGTTTTTT. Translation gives CASRTPGTGQNEKLFF.

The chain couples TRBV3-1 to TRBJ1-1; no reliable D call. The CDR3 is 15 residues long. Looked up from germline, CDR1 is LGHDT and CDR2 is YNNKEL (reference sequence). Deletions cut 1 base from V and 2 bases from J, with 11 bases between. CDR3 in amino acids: CASSQGGPSNTEAFF. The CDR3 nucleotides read TGTGCCAGCAGCCAAGGTGGCCCTTCCAACACTGAAGCTTTCTTT.

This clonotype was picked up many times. CDR3 nucleotide sequence: TGTGCCAGCAGCCGCGGTGGGGGGGCTGGGGCCAACGTCCTGACTTTC. This gives the protein CASSRGGGAGANVLTF. The J gene is TRBJ2-6, the V gene TRBV3-1; TRBD2 aligns across 7 bases. J lost 2 bases, V lost 4 bases, and 5 bases had no gene match. Germline V gene data show CDR1 as LGHDT and CDR2 as YNNKEL (reference sequence). This CDR3 region has 16 residues.